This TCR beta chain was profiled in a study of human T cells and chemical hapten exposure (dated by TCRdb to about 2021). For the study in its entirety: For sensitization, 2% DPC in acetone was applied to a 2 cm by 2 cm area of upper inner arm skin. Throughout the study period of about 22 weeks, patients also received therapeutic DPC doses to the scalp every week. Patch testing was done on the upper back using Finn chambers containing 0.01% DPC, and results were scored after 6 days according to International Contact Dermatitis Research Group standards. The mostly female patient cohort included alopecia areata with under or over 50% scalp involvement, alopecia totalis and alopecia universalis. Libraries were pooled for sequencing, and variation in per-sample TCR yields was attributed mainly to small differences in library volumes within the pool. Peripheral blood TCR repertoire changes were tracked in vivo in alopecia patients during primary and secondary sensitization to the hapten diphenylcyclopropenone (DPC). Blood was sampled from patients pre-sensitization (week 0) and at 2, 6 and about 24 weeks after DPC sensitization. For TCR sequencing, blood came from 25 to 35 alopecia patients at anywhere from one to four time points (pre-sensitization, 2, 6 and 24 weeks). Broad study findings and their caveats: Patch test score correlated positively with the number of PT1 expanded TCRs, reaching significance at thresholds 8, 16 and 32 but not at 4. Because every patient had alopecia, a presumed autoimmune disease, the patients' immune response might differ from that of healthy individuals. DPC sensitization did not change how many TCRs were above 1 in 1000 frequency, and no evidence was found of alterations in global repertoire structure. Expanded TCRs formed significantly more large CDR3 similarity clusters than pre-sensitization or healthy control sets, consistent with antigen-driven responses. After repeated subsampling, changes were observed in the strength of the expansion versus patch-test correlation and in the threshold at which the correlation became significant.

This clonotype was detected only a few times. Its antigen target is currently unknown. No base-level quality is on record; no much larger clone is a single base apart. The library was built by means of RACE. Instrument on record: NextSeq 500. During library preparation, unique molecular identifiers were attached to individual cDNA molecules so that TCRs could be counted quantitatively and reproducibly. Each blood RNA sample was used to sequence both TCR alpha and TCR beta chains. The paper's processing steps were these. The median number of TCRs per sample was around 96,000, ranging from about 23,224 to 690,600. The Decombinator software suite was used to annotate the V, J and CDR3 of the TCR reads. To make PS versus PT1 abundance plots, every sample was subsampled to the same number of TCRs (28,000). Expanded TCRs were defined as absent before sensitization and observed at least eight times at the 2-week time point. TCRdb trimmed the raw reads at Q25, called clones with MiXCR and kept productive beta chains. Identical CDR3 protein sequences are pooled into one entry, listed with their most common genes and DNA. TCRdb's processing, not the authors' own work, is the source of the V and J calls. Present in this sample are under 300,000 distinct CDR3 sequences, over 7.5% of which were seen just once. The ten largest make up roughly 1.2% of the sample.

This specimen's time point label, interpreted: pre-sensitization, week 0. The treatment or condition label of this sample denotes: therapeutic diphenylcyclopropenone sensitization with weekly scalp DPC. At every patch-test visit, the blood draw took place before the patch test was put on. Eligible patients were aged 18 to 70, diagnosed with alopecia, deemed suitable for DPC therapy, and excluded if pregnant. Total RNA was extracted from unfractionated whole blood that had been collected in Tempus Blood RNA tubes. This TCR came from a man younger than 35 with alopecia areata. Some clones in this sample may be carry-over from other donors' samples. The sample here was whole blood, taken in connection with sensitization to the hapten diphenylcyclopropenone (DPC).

CDR3 loop: CASSRTTSGGAYYNEQFF. The nucleotide sequence is TGTGCCAGCAGCCGGACGACTAGCGGGGGGGCCTACTACAATGAGCAGTTCTTC. The chain is assembled from TRBV3-1 and TRBJ2-1, with 14 bases matching TRBD2. V ends up 4 bases short and J 3 bases short, with an unmatched junction base count of 8. CDR1 and CDR2 were assigned from the germline V gene (reference sequence) as LGHDT and YNNKEL. The CDR3 contains 18 residues, cysteine and phenylalanine counted. Only CDR3 DNA is held: 54 bases, read in frame from base 1.